Listed here is a single TCR beta chain. What it binds is not known. The data were obtained in a study of Graves' ophthalmopathy and Graves' hyperthyroidism. Background on the study: There was a collection of peripheral blood at initial diagnosis, before any treatment. Whole-study results and caveats: Blood also contained most of the expanded thyroid clonotypes above 0.001 frequency.

Under 3 months in duration, the ophthalmopathy in affected donors had moderate-to-severe activity, CAS ≥3 and NOSPECS ≥4. The starting material, 8 to 10 ml of fresh peripheral blood, provided the PBMCs. The V end was cut by 6 bases, the J end by 3 bases, with 10 bases between. The CDR3 length is 12 residues. Looked up from germline, CDR1 is DFQATT and CDR2 is SNEGSKA (reference sequence). The authors amplified TCR beta CDR3 regions from RNA transcripts. Amplification began with first-round RT-PCR using HTBI primers, then second-round multiplex PCR was performed. TCRdb independently ran MiXCR on the multiplex PCR reads; one entry per CDR3 protein. This table has about 740,000 distinct CDR3 sequences, 40% appearing once.

The sequence derives from an adult man with Graves' ophthalmopathy. This rearrangement joins TRBV20-1 to TRBJ2-3; no clear D gene. Specimen: peripheral blood. CDR3 in DNA: TGCAGTGCCCTAGTTTGGACAGATACGCAGTATTTT. Translation gives CSALVWTDTQYF.